Listed below are T cell receptor beta chains from one sample, sequenced in a study of control samples from healthy donors and cancer patients. Sequenced by immunoSEQ multiplex PCR; TCRdb stores in-frame clones only, minus some. The sample gives around 170,000 clones, 90% of which show up once; 1.3% to 1.5% is in the top ten. The sequencing sample was made of blood. The origin of the receptors is a woman aged 45-65 years in good health. The CDR3 runs from the conserved cysteine through the conserved F or W. A D gene is named only where the DNA matches it firmly. Clone sizes are given selectively: once, few, many, or a class where the clone is expanded.

V	D	size	J	DNA	CDR3
TRBV30	TRBD2	-	TRBJ2-2	TGTGCCTGGAGTGGTCGGACTAGCGGGAGAGGCGTCACCGGGGAGCTGTTTTTT	CAWSGRTSGRGVTGELFF
TRBV2	-	-	TRBJ1-6	TGTGCCAGCAGGGAAGTTTCACCCCTCCACTTT	CASREVSPLHF
TRBV3-1/TRBV3-2	TRBD2	-	TRBJ2-2	TGTGCCAGCAGCCAATCTCCTTTTGCGCGGGGTCCGGCGGGGGTATGGCGAACCGGGGAGCTGTTTTTT	CASSQSPFARGPAGVWRTGELFF
TRBV10-3	TRBD1	-	TRBJ1-1	TGTGCCACGCACCCGACCGGACAGGGGGCTGAAGCTTTCTTT	CATHPTGQGAEAFF
TRBV28	-	-	TRBJ2-7	TGTGCCAGCAAGATGGGAAGGCCCTACGAGCAGTACTTC	CASKMGRPYEQYF
TRBV3-1/TRBV3-2	TRBD2	-	TRBJ2-5	TGTGCCAGCAGCCAAGGCCCAAGCGGGGCCCAGTACTTC	CASSQGPSGAQYF
TRBV18	-	-	TRBJ2-7	TGTGCCAGCTCACCACCGTACGGGGACGAGCAGTACTTC	CASSPPYGDEQYF
TRBV11-2	-	-	TRBJ2-3	TGTGCCAGCAGCTTAGGGGGGTCCGCAGATACGCAGTATTTT	CASSLGGSADTQYF
TRBV5-1	TRBD2	-	TRBJ2-7	TGCGCCAGCAGCTCCGACCTAGCGGTTCGCTCCTACGAGCAGTACTTC	CASSSDLAVRSYEQYF
TRBV5-6	TRBD1	-	TRBJ2-5	TGTGCCAGCAGCTCCCGGGACAGGGGTTTGTCGGAGACCCAGTACTTC	CASSSRDRGLSETQYF
TRBV2	-	-	TRBJ2-7	TGTGCCATACAGACTACAACCACCTACGAGCAGTACTTC	CAIQTTTTYEQYF
TRBV9	-	-	TRBJ2-3	TGTGCCAGCAGCTACGTACCCGTCACAGATACGCAGTATTTT	CASSYVPVTDTQYF
TRBV27	TRBD2	-	TRBJ2-7	TGTGCCAGCAGTTTATCAGGGACTAGCGGGAGAATAAGGTCCGACGAGCAGTACTTC	CASSLSGTSGRIRSDEQYF
TRBV7-9	-	-	TRBJ2-5	TGTGCCAGCAGCATCGGCGTACAAGAGACCCAGTACTTC	CASSIGVQETQYF
TRBV18	-	-	TRBJ1-1	TGTGCCAGCTCACCGAACCCGAGGGCTGAAGCTTTCTTT	CASSPNPRAEAFF
TRBV15	-	once	TRBJ1-5	TGTGCCACCAGCAGAGATTGGGTTGCGAGCAATCAGCCCCAGCATTTT	CATSRDWVASNQPQHF
TRBV5-5	-	-	TRBJ2-7	TGTGCCAGCAGCCTGGGACCTAATTCCTACGAGCAGTACTTC	CASSLGPNSYEQYF
TRBV28	-	-	TRBJ1-5	TGTGCCAGCTGGGAGAAGGGGCAGCCCCAGCATTTT	CASWEKGQPQHF
TRBV2	-	-	TRBJ1-1	TGTGCCAGCAGGCAGGGGAGGGGCACTGAAGCTTTCTTT	CASRQGRGTEAFF
TRBV4-3	-	-	TRBJ1-5	TGCGCCAGCAGCCAAGAGAAGACCTCGAGCAATCAGCCCCAGCATTTT	CASSQEKTSSNQPQHF
TRBV7-2	TRBD2	-	TRBJ2-2	TGTGCCAGCAGCAGCCAACTAGCGGGAAGGCCCGGGGAGCTGTTTTTT	CASSSQLAGRPGELFF
TRBV18	-	-	TRBJ1-1	TGTGCCAGCTCACCATTCGGGGGTACCCTGCGCGACCCTGAAGCTTTCTTT	CASSPFGGTLRDPEAFF
TRBV3-1/TRBV3-2	-	-	TRBJ2-1	TGTGCCAGCAGCCTAAAGCCCGTAAATGAGCAGTTCTTC	CASSLKPVNEQFF
TRBV20-1	-	-	TRBJ1-2	TGCAGTGCTAGTCTAGACAGGATCTCAAGGAACTATCTATTAGGCTACACCTTC	CSASLDRISRNYLLGYTF
TRBV3-1/TRBV3-2	TRBD1	-	TRBJ1-4	TGTGCCAGCAGCCGCGGGACAGGGAGTGAAAAACTGTTTTTT	CASSRGTGSEKLFF
TRBV6-6	-	once	TRBJ1-5	TGTGCCAGCAGTACGACAGGTTTGGATCAGCCCCAGCATTTT	CASSTTGLDQPQHF
TRBV19	TRBD1	-	TRBJ2-3	TGTGCCAGTAGTTTACAGGGGGCGGCAGATACGCAGTATTTT	CASSLQGAADTQYF
TRBV9	-	-	TRBJ1-5	TGTGCCAGCAGCCCAGGGGAAGGGGGCAATCAGCCCCAGCATTTT	CASSPGEGGNQPQHF
TRBV11-2	-	-	TRBJ1-1	TGTGCCAGCAGCTTAGAACTGAACACTGAAGCTTTCTTT	CASSLELNTEAFF
TRBV27	-	-	TRBJ1-4	TGTGCCAGCAGTCCCTTTGGGGTCCCTAATGAAAAACTGTTTTTT	CASSPFGVPNEKLFF
TRBV5-1	TRBD1	-	TRBJ2-7	TGCGCCAGCAGCCCCTGGGACAGGGGGCGCGCCTACGAGCAGTACTTC	CASSPWDRGRAYEQYF
TRBV10-3	TRBD2	-	TRBJ2-1	TGTGCCATCAAGGACCAAGCGGGGAATGAGCAGTTCTTC	CAIKDQAGNEQFF
TRBV19	-	-	TRBJ2-2	TGTGCCAGTAGTATCTCGCCAGACTCCGGGGAGCTGTTTTTT	CASSISPDSGELFF
TRBV20-1	-	-	TRBJ1-5	TGCAGTGCTAGTCCCGGCCGGGTTAATCAGCCCCAGCATTTT	CSASPGRVNQPQHF
TRBV6-6	-	-	TRBJ1-1	TGTGCCAGCAGTTACGGTGCGGGGGGCGCGAACACTGAAGCTTTCTTT	CASSYGAGGANTEAFF
TRBV3-1/TRBV3-2	-	-	TRBJ1-2	TGTGCCAGCAGCCAAGAACGGGGGCAGTATTATGGCTACACCTTC	CASSQERGQYYGYTF
TRBV9	-	-	TRBJ2-7	TGTGCCAGCAGCGTAGCTACCGGGGGACCCTACGAGCAGTACTTC	CASSVATGGPYEQYF
TRBV28	TRBD1	-	TRBJ1-5	TGTGCCAGCACTCCTAGGGGACAGGGCAATCAGCCCCAGCATTTT	CASTPRGQGNQPQHF
TRBV7-9	-	-	TRBJ2-3	TGTGCCAGCATCAAACTCCCGCCCGATACGCAGTATTTT	CASIKLPPDTQYF
TRBV5-1	TRBD1	-	TRBJ2-7	TGCGCCAGCAGCCTGGATGGACAGGGTGGGTACGAGCAGTACTTC	CASSLDGQGGYEQYF
TRBV30	-	-	TRBJ2-7	TGTGCCTGGGACTCTAAAGGGGGGACAGCCTCCTACGAGCAGTACTTC	CAWDSKGGTASYEQYF
TRBV9	-	-	TRBJ2-1	TGTGCCAGCAGCGTAGATAAGGATAATGAGCAGTTCTTC	CASSVDKDNEQFF
TRBV24-1	-	-	TRBJ1-5	TGTGCCACCAGTGGACGGACAGATAGCAATCAGCCCCAGCATTTT	CATSGRTDSNQPQHF
TRBV5-5	-	-	TRBJ1-6	TGTGCCAGCAGCTTGGGGGACCCACCCCTCCACTTT	CASSLGDPPLHF
TRBV12-3/TRBV12-4	TRBD1	once	TRBJ1-1	TGTGCCAGCGGCTCCTTACAGGGGGGTGAAGCTTTCTTT	CASGSLQGGEAFF
TRBV25-1	TRBD1	-	TRBJ1-2	TGTGCCAGCAGTGACCCCGGACAGGGTTATGGCTACACCTTC	CASSDPGQGYGYTF
TRBV2	-	-	TRBJ1-1	TGTGCCAGCAGTGAGGGCGGACAGAACACTGAAGCTTTCTTT	CASSEGGQNTEAFF
TRBV18	-	-	TRBJ1-3	TGTGCCAGCTCACCAGCGGACGCAGGAAACACCATATATTTT	CASSPADAGNTIYF
TRBV7-9	-	-	TRBJ1-2	TGTGCCAGCAGCTTAATGGGGAGATATGGCTACACCTTC	CASSLMGRYGYTF
TRBV7-9	-	-	TRBJ2-3	TGTGCCAGCAGCCATAACACAGATACGCAGTATTTT	CASSHNTDTQYF
TRBV5-4	TRBD2	-	TRBJ2-5	TGTGCCAGCAGCTTGATGGGACTACATAAAGAGACCCAGTACTTC	CASSLMGLHKETQYF
TRBV27	TRBD1	-	TRBJ1-1	TGTGCCAGCAGTCCCGGGACAGGGGCCCCCACTGAAGCTTTCTTT	CASSPGTGAPTEAFF
TRBV19	-	once	TRBJ2-2	TGTGCCAGTAGAGGAGGGACGGCGAGGACCGGGGAGCTGTTTTTT	CASRGGTARTGELFF